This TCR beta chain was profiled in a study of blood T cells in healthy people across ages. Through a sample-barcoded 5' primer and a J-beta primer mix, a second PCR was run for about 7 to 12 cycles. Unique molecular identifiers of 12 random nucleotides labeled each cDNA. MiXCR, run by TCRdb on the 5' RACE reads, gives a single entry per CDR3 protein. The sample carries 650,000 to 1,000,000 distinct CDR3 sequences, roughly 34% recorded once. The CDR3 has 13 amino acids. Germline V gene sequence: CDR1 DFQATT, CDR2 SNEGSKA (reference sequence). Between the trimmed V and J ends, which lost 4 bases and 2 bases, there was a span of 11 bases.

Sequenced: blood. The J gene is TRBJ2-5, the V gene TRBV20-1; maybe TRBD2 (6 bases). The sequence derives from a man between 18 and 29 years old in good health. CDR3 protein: CSAIDRGQETQYF. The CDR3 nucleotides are TGCAGTGCTATCGATCGGGGGCAAGAGACCCAGTACTTC.